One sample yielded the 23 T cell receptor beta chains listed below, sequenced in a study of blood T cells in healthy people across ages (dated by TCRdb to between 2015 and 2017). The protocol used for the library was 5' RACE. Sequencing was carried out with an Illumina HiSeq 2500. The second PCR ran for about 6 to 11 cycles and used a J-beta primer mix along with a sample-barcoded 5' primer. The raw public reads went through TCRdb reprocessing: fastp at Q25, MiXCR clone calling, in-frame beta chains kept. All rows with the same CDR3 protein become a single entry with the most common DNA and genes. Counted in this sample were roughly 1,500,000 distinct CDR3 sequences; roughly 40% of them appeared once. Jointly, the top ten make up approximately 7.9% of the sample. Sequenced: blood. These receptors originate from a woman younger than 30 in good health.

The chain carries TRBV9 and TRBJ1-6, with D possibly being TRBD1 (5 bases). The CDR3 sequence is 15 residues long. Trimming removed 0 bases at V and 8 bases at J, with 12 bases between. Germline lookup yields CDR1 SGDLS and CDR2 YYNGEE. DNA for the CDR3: TGTGCCAGCAGCGTAGGGGGCAGGGCGGATTCACCCCTCCACTTT. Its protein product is CASSVGGRADSPLHF.

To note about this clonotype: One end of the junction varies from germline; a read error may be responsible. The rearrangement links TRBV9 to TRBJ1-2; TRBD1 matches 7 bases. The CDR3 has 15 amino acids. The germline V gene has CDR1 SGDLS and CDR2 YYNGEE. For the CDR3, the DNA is TGTGCCAGCAGAGTAGAAACAGGGACAGCTGGCGGCTACACCTTC. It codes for CASRVETGTAGGYTF.

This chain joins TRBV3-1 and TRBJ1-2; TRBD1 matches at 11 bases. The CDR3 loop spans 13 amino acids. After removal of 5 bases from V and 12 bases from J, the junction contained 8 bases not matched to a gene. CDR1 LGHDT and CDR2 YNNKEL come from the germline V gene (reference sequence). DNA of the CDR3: TGTGCCAGCAGCTTTGGGACAGGGGGGGGCCACACCTTC. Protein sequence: CASSFGTGGGHTF. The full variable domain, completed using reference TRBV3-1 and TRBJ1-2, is DTAVSQTPKYLVTQMGNDKSIKCEQNLGHDTMYWYKQDSKKFLKIMFSYNNKELIINETVPNRFSPKSPDKAHLNLHINSLELGDSAVYFCASSFGTGGGHTFGSGTRLTVV.

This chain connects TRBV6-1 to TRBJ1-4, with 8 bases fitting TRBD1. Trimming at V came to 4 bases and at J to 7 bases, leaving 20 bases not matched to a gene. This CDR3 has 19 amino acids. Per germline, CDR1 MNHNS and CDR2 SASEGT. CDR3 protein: CASSARPLWGQAGGEKLFF. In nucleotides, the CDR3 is TGTGCCAGCAGTGCTAGACCCTTGTGGGGACAGGCGGGAGGTGAAAAACTGTTTTTT.

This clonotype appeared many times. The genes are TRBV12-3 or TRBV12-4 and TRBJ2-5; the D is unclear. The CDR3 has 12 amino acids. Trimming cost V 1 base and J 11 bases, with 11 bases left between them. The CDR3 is CASSLGGFEQYF. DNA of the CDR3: TGTGCCAGCAGTTTAGGTGGTTTTGAGCAGTACTTC.

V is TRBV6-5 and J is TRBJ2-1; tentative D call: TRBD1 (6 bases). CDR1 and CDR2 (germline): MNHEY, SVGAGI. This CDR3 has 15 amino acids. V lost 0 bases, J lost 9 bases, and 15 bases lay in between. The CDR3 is CASSYSRTAYGEQFF. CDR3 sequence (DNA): TGTGCCAGCAGTTACTCTAGGACAGCCTACGGTGAGCAGTTCTTC.

CDR3 DNA sequence: TGTGCCACCAGACAGGGGTCGTACGAGCAGTACTTC. Protein sequence: CATRQGSYEQYF. The chain joins TRBV6-6 to TRBJ2-7; 8 bases match TRBD1. This CDR3 is built from 12 residues. Trimming cost V 10 bases and J 4 bases; bases outside gene matches: 6. Per the germline V gene, CDR1 is MNHNY and CDR2 is SVGAGI (reference sequence).

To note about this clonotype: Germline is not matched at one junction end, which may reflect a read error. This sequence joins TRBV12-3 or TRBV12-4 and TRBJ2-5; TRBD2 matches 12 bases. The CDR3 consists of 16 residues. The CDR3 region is CAGSPLAGGPGETQYF. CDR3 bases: TGTGCCGGCAGTCCGCTAGCGGGAGGGCCTGGTGAGACCCAGTACTTC.

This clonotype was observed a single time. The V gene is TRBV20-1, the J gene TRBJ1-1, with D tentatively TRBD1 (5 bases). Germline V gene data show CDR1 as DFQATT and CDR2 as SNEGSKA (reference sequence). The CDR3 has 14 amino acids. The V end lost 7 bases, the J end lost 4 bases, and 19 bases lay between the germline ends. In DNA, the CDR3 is TGCAGTGTTCCCGGGACGGTAATTCCCACTGAAGCTTTCTTT. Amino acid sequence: CSVPGTVIPTEAFF.

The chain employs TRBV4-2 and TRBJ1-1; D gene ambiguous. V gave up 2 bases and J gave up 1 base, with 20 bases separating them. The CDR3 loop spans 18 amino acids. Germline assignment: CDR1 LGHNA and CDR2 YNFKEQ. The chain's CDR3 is CASSQLAGSGRGNTEAFF. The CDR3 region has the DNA TGTGCCAGCAGCCAATTAGCGGGCTCCGGTCGGGGGAACACTGAAGCTTTCTTT.

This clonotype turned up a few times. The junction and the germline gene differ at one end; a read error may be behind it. The CDR3 DNA is TGCGCCAGCAGTACAAGGATGATGAACACTGAAGCTTTCTTT. Protein: CASSTRMMNTEAFF. The V gene is TRBV27, the J gene TRBJ1-1, with no clear D. CDR1 is MNHEY, CDR2 SMNVEV, per germline (reference sequence). The CDR3 length is 14 residues.

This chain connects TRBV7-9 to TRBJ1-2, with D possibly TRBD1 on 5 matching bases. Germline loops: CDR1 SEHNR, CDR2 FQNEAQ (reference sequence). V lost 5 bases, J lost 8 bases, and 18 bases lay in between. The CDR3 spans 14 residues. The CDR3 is CASSPEGPGDGYTF. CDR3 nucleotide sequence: TGTGCCAGCAGCCCCGAGGGCCCGGGGGACGGCTACACCTTC.

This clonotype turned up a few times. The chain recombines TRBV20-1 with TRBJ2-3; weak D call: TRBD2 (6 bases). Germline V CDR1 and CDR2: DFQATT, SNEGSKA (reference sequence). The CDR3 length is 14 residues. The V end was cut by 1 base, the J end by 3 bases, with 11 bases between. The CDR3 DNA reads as TGCAGTGCTAGAGGCACTAGCCCTACAGATACGCAGTATTTT. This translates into CSARGTSPTDTQYF.

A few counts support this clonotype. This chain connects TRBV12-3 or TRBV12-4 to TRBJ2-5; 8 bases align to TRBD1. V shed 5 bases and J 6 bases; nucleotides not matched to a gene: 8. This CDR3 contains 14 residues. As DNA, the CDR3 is TGTGCCAGCAGTAAGACAGGGGCGGTTAAGACCCAGTACTTC. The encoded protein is CASSKTGAVKTQYF.

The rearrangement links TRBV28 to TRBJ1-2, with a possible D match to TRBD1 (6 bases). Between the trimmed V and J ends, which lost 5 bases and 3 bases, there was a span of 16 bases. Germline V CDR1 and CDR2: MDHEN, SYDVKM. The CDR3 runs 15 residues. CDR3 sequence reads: CASSSGQSIYYGYTF. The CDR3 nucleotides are TGTGCCAGCAGTAGCGGACAGTCTATTTACTATGGCTACACCTTC.

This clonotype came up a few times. The CDR3 loop reads CATRQASYNEQFF. The DNA for the CDR3 is TGTGCCACCCGACAGGCCTCCTACAATGAGCAGTTCTTC. The chain recombines TRBV11-2 with TRBJ2-1, with D tentatively TRBD1 (6 bases). Germline CDR1 SGHAT, CDR2 FQNNGV. There are 13 residues in the CDR3. Trimming removed 10 bases at V and 0 bases at J, with 10 bases between.

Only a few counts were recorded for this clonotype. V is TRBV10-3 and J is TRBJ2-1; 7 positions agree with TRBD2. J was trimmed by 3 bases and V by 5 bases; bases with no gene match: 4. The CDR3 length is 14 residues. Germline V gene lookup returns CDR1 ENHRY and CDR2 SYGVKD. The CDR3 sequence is CAISRAGNYNEQFF. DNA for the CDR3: TGTGCCATCAGTAGAGCGGGGAACTACAATGAGCAGTTCTTC.

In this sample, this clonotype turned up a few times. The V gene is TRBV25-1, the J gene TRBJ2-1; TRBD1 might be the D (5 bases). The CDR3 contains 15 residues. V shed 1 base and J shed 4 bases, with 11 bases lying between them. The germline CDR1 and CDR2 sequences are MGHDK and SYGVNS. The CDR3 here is CASSESGAGYNEQFF. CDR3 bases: TGTGCCAGCAGTGAATCCGGAGCAGGGTACAATGAGCAGTTCTTC.

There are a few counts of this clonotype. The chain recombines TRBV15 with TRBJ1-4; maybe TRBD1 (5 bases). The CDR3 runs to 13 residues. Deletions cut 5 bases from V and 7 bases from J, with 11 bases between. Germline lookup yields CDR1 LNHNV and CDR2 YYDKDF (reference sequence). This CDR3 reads CATSGGQGEKLFF. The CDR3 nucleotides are TGTGCCACCAGCGGAGGGCAGGGTGAAAAACTGTTTTTT.

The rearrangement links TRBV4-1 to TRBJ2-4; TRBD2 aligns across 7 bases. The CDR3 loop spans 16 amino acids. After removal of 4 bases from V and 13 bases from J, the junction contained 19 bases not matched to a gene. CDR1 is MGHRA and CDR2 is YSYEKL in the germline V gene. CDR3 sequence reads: CASSPGGASGAYGQYF. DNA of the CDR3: TGCGCCAGCAGCCCCGGAGGCGCTAGCGGAGCCTACGGGCAGTACTTC.

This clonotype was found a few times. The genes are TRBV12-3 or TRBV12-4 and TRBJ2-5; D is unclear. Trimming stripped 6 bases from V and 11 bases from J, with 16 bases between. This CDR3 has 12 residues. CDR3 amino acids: CASSQSSSEQYF. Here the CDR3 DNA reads TGTGCCAGCAGCCAAAGCAGTAGTGAGCAGTACTTC.

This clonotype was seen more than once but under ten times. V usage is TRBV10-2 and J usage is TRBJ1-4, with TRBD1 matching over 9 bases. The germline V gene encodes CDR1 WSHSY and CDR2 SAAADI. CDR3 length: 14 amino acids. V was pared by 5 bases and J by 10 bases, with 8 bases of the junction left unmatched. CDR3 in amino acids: CASSPDRGTGKLFF. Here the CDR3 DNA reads TGCGCCAGCAGTCCCGACAGGGGGACGGGAAAACTGTTTTTT.

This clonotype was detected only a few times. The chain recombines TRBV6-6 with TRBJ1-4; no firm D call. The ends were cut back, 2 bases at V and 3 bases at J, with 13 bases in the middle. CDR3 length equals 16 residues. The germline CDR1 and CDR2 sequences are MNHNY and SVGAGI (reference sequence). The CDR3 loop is CASSYGSRGANEKLFF. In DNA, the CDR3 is TGTGCCAGCAGTTACGGGTCGCGGGGAGCTAATGAAAAACTGTTTTTT.